The 15 T cell receptor beta chains below all came from one sample that was sequenced in a study of T cell repertoires in cytomegalovirus infection (dated by TCRdb to about 2019). Interpreted using the paper, the treatment or condition label stands for: in vitro stimulation with specific CMV peptide epitopes to enrich CMV-specific T cells. Sequenced on an Illumina HiSeq 1500. TCRdb reworked the public reads: Q25 trimming with fastp, MiXCR clone assembly, productive beta chains retained. Rows matching on CDR3 protein sequence are summarized as one entry with the most common DNA and genes. Recorded for this sample are about 890,000 distinct CDR3 sequences; roughly 30% of them occurred a single time. Roughly an eighth of the sample comes from the top ten. These receptors' antigens are unknown. The sample in question was cultured CD8+ T cells from PBMCs, obtained from culture after CMV antigen stimulation. The receptors shown here come from a human donor in good health (CMV status not recorded). Some clones in this sample may be carry-over from other donors' samples.

The V gene is TRBV7-6, the J gene TRBJ2-3; 8 nucleotides match TRBD2. CDR1 is SGHVS, CDR2 FNYEAQ, per germline. The junction had 8 bases not matched to a gene; V was cut back by 5 bases and J by 1 base. The CDR3 has 16 amino acids. CDR3 in DNA: TGTGCCAGCAGCCCGTATTTGCGGGAGGGCACAGATACGCAGTATTTT. Protein sequence: CASSPYLREGTDTQYF.

There are a few counts of this clonotype. J is TRBJ2-5 and V is TRBV19, with TRBD2 identical over 16 bases. Trimming removed 5 bases from V and 7 bases from J; junction bases left unmatched: 22. CDR3 size: 21 residues. Germline CDR1 LNHDA, CDR2 SQIVND (reference sequence). The CDR3 nucleotides read TGTGCCAGTAGTCCCCCGGGACTAGCGGGGGGGCGAGGAATCGGCCTTGGGACCCAGTACTTC. Its translation is CASSPPGLAGGRGIGLGTQYF. Full variable domain (remainder filled in from reference TRBV19 and TRBJ2-5): DGGITQSPKYLFRKEGQNVTLSCEQNLNHDAMYWYRQDPGQGLRLIYYSQIVNDFQKGDIAEGYSVSREKKESFPLTVTSAQKNPTAFYLCASSPPGLAGGRGIGLGTQYFGPGTRLLVL.

The chain has TRBV6-1 and TRBJ1-1; 9 positions agree with TRBD1. Trimming removed 6 bases from V and 4 bases from J; junction bases left unmatched: 6. CDR3 length: 14 residues. Germline V gene sequence: CDR1 MNHNS, CDR2 SASEGT. CDR3 nucleotides: TGTGCCAGCAGAAAAGGGACAGGGCCCACTGAAGCTTTCTTT. It yields the protein CASRKGTGPTEAFF.

Regarding this clonotype: The CDR3 carries no conserved terminal phenylalanine or tryptophan, so it likely arises from a read error. The CDR3 DNA reads TGTGCCAGCAGCCCGTCCGAGGGGGGAGCCACTGAAGCTTTCTCT. Translation: CASSPSEGGATEAFS. J is TRBJ1-1 and V is TRBV7-9; maybe TRBD1 (6 bases). Germline loops: CDR1 SEHNR, CDR2 FQNEAQ (reference sequence). The CDR3 loop spans 15 amino acids. Trimming left V 5 bases short and J 4 bases short, with 17 bases between.

This clonotype was counted many times. The V gene is TRBV12-3 or TRBV12-4, the J gene TRBJ2-3; TRBD1 aligns across 9 bases. CDR3 length: 17 residues. Unmatched junction bases numbered 12, after V lost 5 bases and J lost 3 bases. The CDR3 region is CASSPGLGTGRTDTQYF. In nucleotides, the CDR3 is TGTGCCAGCAGTCCCGGCTTAGGGACAGGGAGGACAGATACGCAGTATTTT.

The chain has TRBV6-5 and TRBJ1-4; D not resolved. CDR3 length: 14 amino acids. Trimming removed 5 bases at V and 5 bases at J, with 12 bases between. CDR1 is MNHEY, CDR2 SVGAGI, per germline. The CDR3 nucleotides are TGTGCCAGCAGTGGCCGAAGAGGGAATGAAAAACTGTTTTTT. This translates into CASSGRRGNEKLFF.

The chain uses TRBV11-3 and TRBJ2-3; 7 positions match TRBD1. The CDR3 loop spans 16 amino acids. The trim removed 3 bases at V and 0 bases at J, leaving 6 bases unmatched. Germline V gene sequence: CDR1 SGHNT, CDR2 YENEEA. The CDR3, as DNA: TGTGCCAGCAGCTTGGGTCGACAGGGTAGCACAGATACGCAGTATTTT. It encodes CASSLGRQGSTDTQYF.

V is TRBV6-2 or TRBV6-3 and J is TRBJ2-1; possible D gene TRBD1, 5 bases. Looked up from germline, CDR1 is MNHEY and CDR2 is SVGEGT. Deletions cut 2 bases from V and 7 bases from J, with 9 bases between. The CDR3 contains 13 residues. The CDR3 is CASSYGAQNEQFF. CDR3 nucleotide sequence: TGTGCCAGCAGTTACGGGGCGCAGAATGAGCAGTTCTTC.

This clonotype was counted a few times. The gene calls are TRBV15 and TRBJ2-2; 9 nucleotides agree with TRBD2. V gave up 3 bases and J gave up 3 bases; unmatched junction bases: 11. The CDR3 runs 18 residues. Germline V gives CDR1 LNHNV, CDR2 YYDKDF (reference sequence). In DNA form, the CDR3 reads TGTGCCACCAGCAGGACAGCGGGGGGCCCTTCCCACACCGGGGAGCTGTTTTTT. Translated, it gives CATSRTAGGPSHTGELFF.

This clonotype was observed a few times. The genes are TRBV12-5 and TRBJ1-1; TRBD1 might be the D (6 bases). This CDR3 region has 14 residues. Germline V lookup: CDR1 LGHNT, CDR2 FRNRAP. Trimming took off 6 bases at V and 0 bases at J, with 11 bases between the two ends. CDR3 sequence (DNA): TGTGCTAGTGGACCTGGGACATTGAACACTGAAGCTTTCTTT. It specifies CASGPGTLNTEAFF.

The chain recombines TRBV4-1 with TRBJ2-1, with TRBD2 identical over 7 bases. The CDR3 contains 14 residues. V lost 0 bases to trimming and J lost 7 bases; unmatched junction nucleotides: 3. Germline CDR1 is MGHRA and CDR2 is YSYEKL. The DNA for the CDR3 is TGCGCCAGCAGCCAAGAGAGGACTAGTAATGAGCAGTTCTTC. It yields the protein CASSQERTSNEQFF.

This clonotype was picked up a small number of times. The CDR3 DNA sequence: TGCAGCGCGTTCCTGGGTGAGCAGTTCTTC. Its protein product is CSAFLGEQFF. The chain is built from TRBV29-1 and TRBJ2-1; no reliable D call. V was shortened by 7 bases and J by 9 bases, with 10 bases between the two germline ends. CDR3 length: 10 amino acids. CDR1 is SQVTM, CDR2 ANQGSEA, per germline.

V usage is TRBV6-5 and J usage is TRBJ2-1; D is uncertain. Trimming pared 0 bases from V and 5 bases from J, leaving 8 bases between. The CDR3 loop spans 14 amino acids. Germline CDR1 is MNHEY and CDR2 is SVGAGI. CDR3 DNA: TGTGCCAGCAGTTACTCGATAGCAGACAATGAGCAGTTCTTC. Its protein product is CASSYSIADNEQFF.

In its sample, this clonotype was seen many times. The rearrangement uses TRBV12-3 or TRBV12-4 and TRBJ2-2; 9 nucleotides match TRBD1. V lost 3 bases to trimming and J lost 2 bases; unmatched junction nucleotides: 4. The CDR3 has 16 amino acids. The CDR3 nucleotides are TGTGCCAGCAGTTTCACAGGGGGCGAAAACACCGGGGAGCTGTTTTTT. It yields the protein CASSFTGGENTGELFF.

This clonotype showed up many times. This chain links TRBV7-6 with TRBJ2-1; D is perhaps TRBD2 (6 bases). This CDR3 is 17 amino acids long. V lost 1 base, J lost 9 bases, and 22 bases lay in between. From germline, CDR1 is SGHVS and CDR2 FNYEAQ. CDR3 in amino acids: CASSLVPAGLENGEQFF. For the CDR3, the DNA is TGTGCCAGCAGCTTAGTTCCAGCGGGCCTTGAAAATGGTGAGCAGTTCTTC. The complete variable domain, with remaining parts taken from reference TRBV7-6 and TRBJ2-1, reads GAGVSQSPRYKVTKRGQDVALRCDPISGHVSLYWYRQALGQGPEFLTYFNYEAQQDKSGLPNDRFSAERPEGSISTLTIQRTEQRDSAMYRCASSLVPAGLENGEQFFGPGTRLTVL.